The clone carrying this T cell receptor beta chain was recorded at least ten times. The data are from a study of low-dose radiotherapy and immunotherapy resistance in tumors. Study-level background: Cohort 2 was treated with 1 Gy per fraction every two weeks, amounting to 13 Gy across 26 weeks. Dosing of intravenous cyclophosphamide at 200 mg/m2 occurred every two weeks and took place one day prior to radiation and immunotherapy.

Gene-specific TRAV and TRBV primers were used for first-strand cDNA, covering alpha and beta chains. TCRs were put through approximately 20 PCR cycles of amplification with Phusion. A constant-region primer and the V-primer adapter served as the primer pair. TCRdb reanalysed the reads using MiXCR and keeps one entry per CDR3 protein. The sample lists fewer than 90,000 distinct CDR3 sequences, less than 40% occurring once. As for time point: before trial treatment. The presence of advanced solid tumors lacking tumor-infiltrating lymphocytes characterized eligible patients. The clonotype comes from a female donor with ovarian cancer. The sequences come from PBMCs, collected before treatment.

The CDR3 reads CASSRRRGDSNQPQHF. The DNA of the CDR3 is TGTGCCAGCTCACGCCGACGGGGGGATAGCAATCAGCCCCAGCATTTT. The chain couples TRBV18 to TRBJ1-5, with D possibly matching TRBD1 (5 bases). Trimming pared 4 bases from V and 0 bases from J, leaving 13 bases between. The CDR3 sequence is 16 residues long. The germline gives CDR1 KGHSH, CDR2 LQKENI.